The source of this T cell receptor (beta chain) is a study of blood T cell repertoires in COVID-19. On the study more broadly: Samples of COVID-19 (acute and convalescent) were obtained from the United States, Italy and Spain.

The CDR3 runs 15 residues. Germline assignment: CDR1 SEHNR and CDR2 FQNEAQ (reference sequence). The junction had 6 bases not matched to a gene; V was cut back by 2 bases and J by 7 bases. The protocol was immunoSEQ multiplex PCR, while the TCRdb copy is restricted to in-frame clones and leaves out a portion. This table has roughly 250,000 clones, about 80% appearing once. The material sequenced was peripheral blood. The rearrangement uses TRBV7-9 and TRBJ2-1; TRBD1 aligns across 9 bases. This receptor was identified in a human donor in a cohort sampled during active COVID-19. CDR3 sequence reads: CASSLYRGRSNEQFF. The CDR3 DNA reads as TGTGCCAGCAGCTTATACAGGGGGCGGTCAAATGAGCAGTTCTTC.